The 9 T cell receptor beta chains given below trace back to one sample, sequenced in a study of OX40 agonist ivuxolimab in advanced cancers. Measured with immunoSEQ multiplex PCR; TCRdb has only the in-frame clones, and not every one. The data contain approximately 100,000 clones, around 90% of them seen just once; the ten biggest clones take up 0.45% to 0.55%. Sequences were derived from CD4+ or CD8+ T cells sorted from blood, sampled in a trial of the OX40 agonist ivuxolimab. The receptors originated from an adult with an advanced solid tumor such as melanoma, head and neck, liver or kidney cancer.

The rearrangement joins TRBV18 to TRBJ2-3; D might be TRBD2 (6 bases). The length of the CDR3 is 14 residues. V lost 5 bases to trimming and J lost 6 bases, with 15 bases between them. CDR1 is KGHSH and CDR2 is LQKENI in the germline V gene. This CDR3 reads CASSGDAGWDTQYF. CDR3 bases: TGTGCCAGCTCAGGAGACGCGGGATGGGATACGCAGTATTTT.

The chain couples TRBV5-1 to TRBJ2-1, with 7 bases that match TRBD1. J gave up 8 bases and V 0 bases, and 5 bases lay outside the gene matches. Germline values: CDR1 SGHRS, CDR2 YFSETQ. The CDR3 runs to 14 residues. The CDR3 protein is CASSLGQGGDEQFF. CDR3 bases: TGCGCCAGCAGCTTGGGCCAAGGGGGCGATGAGCAGTTCTTC.

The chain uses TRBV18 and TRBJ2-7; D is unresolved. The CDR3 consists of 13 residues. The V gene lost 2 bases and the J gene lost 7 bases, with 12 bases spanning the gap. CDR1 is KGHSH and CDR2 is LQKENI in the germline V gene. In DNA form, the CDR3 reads TGTGCCAGCTCACCAGGTCCCGCGGCGGAGCAGTACTTC. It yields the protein CASSPGPAAEQYF.

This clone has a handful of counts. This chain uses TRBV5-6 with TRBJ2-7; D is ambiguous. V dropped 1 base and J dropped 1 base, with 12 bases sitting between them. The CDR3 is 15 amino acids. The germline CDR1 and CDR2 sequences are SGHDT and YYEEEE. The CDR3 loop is CASSLLGRQSYEQYF. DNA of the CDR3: TGTGCCAGCAGCTTGTTAGGCAGGCAGTCCTACGAGCAGTACTTC.

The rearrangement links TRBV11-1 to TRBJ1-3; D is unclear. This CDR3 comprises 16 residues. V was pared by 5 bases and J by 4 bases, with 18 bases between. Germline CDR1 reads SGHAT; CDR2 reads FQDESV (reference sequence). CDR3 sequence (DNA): TGTGCCAGCAGCCAGTCCCCCTCCGTGTCCGGAAACACCATATATTTT. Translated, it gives CASSQSPSVSGNTIYF.

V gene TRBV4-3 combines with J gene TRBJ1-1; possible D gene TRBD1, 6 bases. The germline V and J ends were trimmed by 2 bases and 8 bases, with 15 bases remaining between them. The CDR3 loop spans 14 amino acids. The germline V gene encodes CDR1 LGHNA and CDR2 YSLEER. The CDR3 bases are TGCGCCAGCAGCCAAAACTCCGGGACACAGGAAGCTTTCTTT. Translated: CASSQNSGTQEAFF.

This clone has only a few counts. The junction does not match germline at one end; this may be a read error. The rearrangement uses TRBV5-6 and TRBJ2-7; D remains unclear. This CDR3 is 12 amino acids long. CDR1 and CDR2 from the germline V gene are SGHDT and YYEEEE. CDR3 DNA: TGTGCCAGCAGCTCAACCTCCTCCGAGCAGTACTTC. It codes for CASSSTSSEQYF.

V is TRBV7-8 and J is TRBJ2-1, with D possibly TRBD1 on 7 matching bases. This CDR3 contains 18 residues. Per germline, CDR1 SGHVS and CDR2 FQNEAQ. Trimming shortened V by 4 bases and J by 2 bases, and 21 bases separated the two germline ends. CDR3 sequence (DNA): TGTGCCAGCAGCTCATTGGCCCAGGGGGGCAGAACCTACAATGAGCAGTTCTTC. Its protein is CASSSLAQGGRTYNEQFF.

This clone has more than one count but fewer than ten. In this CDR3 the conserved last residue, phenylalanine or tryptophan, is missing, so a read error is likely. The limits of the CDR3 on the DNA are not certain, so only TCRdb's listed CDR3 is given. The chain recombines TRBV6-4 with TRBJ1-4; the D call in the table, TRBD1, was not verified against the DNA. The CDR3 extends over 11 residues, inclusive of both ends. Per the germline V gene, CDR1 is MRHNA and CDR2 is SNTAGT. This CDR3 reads CASSDSRDIGV.